This entry describes one TCR beta chain. The record originates from a study of blood T cell repertoires in COVID-19. Study summary: COVID-19 samples, acute and convalescent, were from the United States, Italy and Spain.

From germline, CDR1 is SEHNR and CDR2 FQNEAQ (reference sequence). This CDR3 comprises 14 residues. V was cut by 5 bases and J by 3 bases, with 10 bases left in between. Clones were sequenced by immunoSEQ multiplex PCR, and TCRdb holds only the in-frame ones, with some missing. The table records about 270,000 clones, 88% of them present only once. The sequencing input was PBMCs or T cells enriched from blood (not recorded which). The chain has TRBV7-9 and TRBJ1-4; TRBD1 is a possible D gene (5 bases). The source is a woman between 40 and 50 years old with acute COVID-19. This chain's CDR3 is CASSGGRANEKLFF. DNA for the CDR3: TGTGCCAGCAGCGGGGGGAGAGCTAATGAAAAACTGTTTTTT.